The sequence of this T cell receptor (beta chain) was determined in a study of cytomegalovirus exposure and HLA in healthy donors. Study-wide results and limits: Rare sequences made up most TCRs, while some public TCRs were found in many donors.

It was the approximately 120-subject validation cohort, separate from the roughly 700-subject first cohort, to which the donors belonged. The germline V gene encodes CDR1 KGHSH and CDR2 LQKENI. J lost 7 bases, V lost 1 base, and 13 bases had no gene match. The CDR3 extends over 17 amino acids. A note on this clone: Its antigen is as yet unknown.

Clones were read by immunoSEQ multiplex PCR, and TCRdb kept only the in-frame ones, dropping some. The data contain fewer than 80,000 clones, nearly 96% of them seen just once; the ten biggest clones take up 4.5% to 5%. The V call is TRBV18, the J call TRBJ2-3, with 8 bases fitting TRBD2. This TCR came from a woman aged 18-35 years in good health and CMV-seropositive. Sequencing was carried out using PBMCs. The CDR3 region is CASSPLNLAGRLNTQYF. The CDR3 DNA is TGTGCCAGCTCACCACTCAACTTAGCGGGAAGGTTAAATACGCAGTATTTT. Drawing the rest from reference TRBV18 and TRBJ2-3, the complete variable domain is NAGVMQNPRHLVRRRGQEARLRCSPMKGHSHVYWYRQLPEEGLKFMVYLQKENIIDESGMPKERFSAEFPKEGPSILRIQQVVRGDSAAYFCASSPLNLAGRLNTQYFGPGTRLTVL.